This T cell receptor beta chain stems from a study of shared clonotypes between healthy human individuals. Turning to the study itself: Per donor, CD8 memory used one plate, CD8 naive used two, CD4 memory used three and CD4 naive used three.

Comments on this clone: What it binds is unknown.

Study-wide points: Around 4.9% of naive CD4 clonotypes were shared across four donors.

Tens of thousands of T cell genomes, or approximately 0.2 ug DNA, went into the sorted-subset replicate PCRs. Here immunoSEQ multiplex PCR was the method, and the copy in TCRdb shows in-frame clones only, minus some. The sample lists about a million clones; 60% to 85% were seen once. With V trimmed by 5 bases and J by 3 bases, 7 bases remained unmatched. The germline V gene has CDR1 SGHRS and CDR2 YFSETQ. The CDR3 is 18 amino acids. The receptor was isolated from a man between 18 and 29 years old in good health. This chain connects TRBV5-1 to TRBJ2-2, with 16 bases that match TRBD2. The sample taken for sequencing was memory CD4+ T cells sorted from blood. Subset described: CD45RA-negative fraction. CDR3 sequence reads: CASRHGTSGRADTGELFF. The DNA of the CDR3 is TGCGCCAGCAGACATGGGACTAGCGGGAGGGCCGACACCGGGGAGCTGTTTTTT.